The 18 T cell receptor beta chains reported below all come from one sample, sequenced in a study of blood T cell repertoires in COVID-19. Method: immunoSEQ multiplex PCR; TCRdb's copy keeps in-frame clones and lacks some. This table holds 20,000 to 30,000 clones, 90% found once. The sample was peripheral blood. These receptors came from a woman aged 55-70 years with active COVID-19.

The rearrangement joins TRBV4-3 to TRBJ2-7, with a tentative D call TRBD1 (5 bases). With 4 bases removed from V and 5 bases from J, the gap between germline ends came to 21 bases. The CDR3 has 16 residues. Germline assignment: CDR1 LGHNA and CDR2 YSLEER. CDR3 sequence: CASSPDSSAVWHEQYF. CDR3 DNA sequence: TGCGCCAGCAGCCCCGACAGTTCTGCGGTTTGGCACGAGCAGTACTTC.

The rearrangement links TRBV7-2 to TRBJ2-7, with D possibly being TRBD2 (6 bases). Germline values: CDR1 SGHTA, CDR2 FQGNSA. With 5 bases removed from V and 3 bases from J, the gap between germline ends came to 11 bases. CDR3 length: 13 residues. CDR3 DNA: TGTGCCAGCAGCGATACTAGCAACTACGAGCAGTACTTC. Its protein product is CASSDTSNYEQYF.

The chain couples TRBV6-2 or TRBV6-3 to TRBJ2-5, with 8 bases fitting TRBD2. V shed 4 bases and J 1 base; nucleotides not matched to a gene: 2. CDR1 and CDR2 (germline): MNHEY, SVGEGT. This CDR3 contains 14 residues. The CDR3 sequence: CASSSTSVQETQYF. The CDR3 DNA sequence: TGTGCCAGCAGTTCGACTAGCGTCCAAGAGACCCAGTACTTC.

This clone was seen only once. This chain connects TRBV5-1 to TRBJ2-2, with 14 bases aligning to TRBD2. V dropped 4 bases and J dropped 9; count of bases not matched to a gene: 5. Germline assignment: CDR1 SGHRS and CDR2 YFSETQ. The CDR3 sequence is 15 residues long. CDR3 protein: CASSKGTSGSWELFF. CDR3 DNA sequence: TGCGCCAGCAGCAAGGGGACTAGCGGGAGTTGGGAGCTGTTTTTT.

This clone was seen just once. The rearrangement uses TRBV5-4 and TRBJ2-2; perhaps TRBD1 as D (5 bases). The CDR3 length is 16 residues. The germline V and J ends were trimmed by 4 bases and 4 bases, with 17 bases remaining between them. Germline V lookup: CDR1 SGHNT, CDR2 YYREEE (reference sequence). The CDR3 DNA reads as TGTGCCAGCAGCCGCCTAGACAGACTGGGCACCGGGGAGCTGTTTTTT. It yields the protein CASSRLDRLGTGELFF.

A remark on this clone: A junction end diverges from the germline sequence, so it may reflect a read error. CDR3 in DNA: TGTGCCAGCAGCGCCCCCCCCGGGAACCTCCCCCTGGCATTC. Translating it yields CASSAPPGNLPLAF. The rearrangement links TRBV9 to TRBJ1-2; D unresolved. Germline V gene lookup returns CDR1 SGDLS and CDR2 YYNGEE. The CDR3 totals 14 residues.

The chain joins TRBV7-4 to TRBJ2-3; TRBD1 matches at 10 bases. With V trimmed by 10 bases and J by 1 base, 23 bases remained unmatched. The CDR3 has 20 amino acids. From germline, CDR1 is SGHVT and CDR2 SQSDAQ. CDR3 loop: CATQFLRQGAIIRRTDTQYF. Written as DNA, the CDR3 is TGTGCCACCCAATTCCTGAGACAGGGGGCTATTATCCGCCGCACAGATACGCAGTATTTT.

This chain connects TRBV5-1 to TRBJ2-7; maybe TRBD1 (6 bases). The ends were cut back, 0 bases at V and 5 bases at J, with 6 bases in the middle. Germline V lookup: CDR1 SGHRS, CDR2 YFSETQ. CDR3 length: 12 residues. Written as DNA, the CDR3 is TGCGCCAGCAGCTTGGGGGGGCACGAGCAGTACTTC. Translated, it gives CASSLGGHEQYF.

V is TRBV7-6 and J is TRBJ2-1; 7 bases are a match to TRBD2. CDR1 and CDR2 (germline): SGHVS, FNYEAQ. The CDR3 is 16 residues long. Trimming cost V 5 bases and J 3 bases; bases outside gene matches: 10. CDR3 loop: CASSPPGGGNYNEQFF. CDR3 DNA sequence: TGTGCCAGCAGCCCCCCGGGGGGAGGGAACTACAATGAGCAGTTCTTC.

This clone was seen only once. V usage is TRBV28 and J usage is TRBJ1-2, with 8 bases fitting TRBD1. Germline CDR1 is MDHEN and CDR2 is SYDVKM. The V and J ends lost 2 bases and 5 bases, in that order; junction bases with no gene match: 7. The CDR3 runs to 15 residues. CDR3 in amino acids: CASSLRPQGGYGYTF. The CDR3 DNA reads as TGTGCCAGCAGTTTAAGACCACAGGGGGGATATGGCTACACCTTC.

The CDR3 sequence is CASSTGTGADGNQPQHF. In DNA form, the CDR3 reads TGTGCCAGTAGCACCGGGACAGGGGCAGACGGCAATCAGCCCCAGCATTTT. The gene calls are TRBV19 and TRBJ1-5; 10 bases map to TRBD1. V shed 6 bases, J shed 2 bases, and the junction held 10 bases outside the gene matches. CDR3 length: 17 residues. CDR1 is LNHDA, CDR2 SQIVND, per germline (reference sequence).

The chain joins TRBV29-1 to TRBJ2-3, with 10 bases fitting TRBD1. The CDR3 covers 14 residues. Trimming removed 7 bases from V and 5 bases from J; junction bases left unmatched: 9. Germline CDR1 and CDR2: SQVTM and ANQGSEA. CDR3 region: CSASGTGVGDTQYF. The CDR3 coding sequence is TGCAGCGCCTCCGGGACAGGGGTTGGAGATACGCAGTATTTT.

The V and J genes are TRBV19 and TRBJ2-1; 9 bases map to TRBD2. Trimming at V came to 6 bases and at J to 2 bases, leaving 11 bases not matched to a gene. Germline lookup yields CDR1 LNHDA and CDR2 SQIVND (reference sequence). The CDR3 is 17 amino acids. CDR3 DNA sequence: TGTGCCAGTAGCATGGCGGGCGGGAGGGGGGCCTACAATGAGCAGTTCTTC. Its translation is CASSMAGGRGAYNEQFF.

This clone was found once. The chain joins TRBV7-2 to TRBJ1-1; D not resolved. The CDR3 spans 13 residues. CDR1 and CDR2 from the germline V gene are SGHTA and FQGNSA. V was trimmed by 5 bases and J by 4 bases, leaving 11 bases between them. In DNA, the CDR3 is TGTGCCAGCAGCACCGCCCCAGGCACTGAAGCTTTCTTT. Translating it yields CASSTAPGTEAFF.

In its sample, this clone is medium-sized. CDR3 protein: CASSSAVNYEQYF. The CDR3 region has the DNA TGTGCCAGCAGTTCCGCAGTGAACTACGAGCAGTACTTC. This chain links TRBV12-3 or TRBV12-4 with TRBJ2-7; no definite D call. The ends were cut back, 4 bases at V and 3 bases at J, with 10 bases in the middle. This CDR3 contains 13 residues.

The chain employs TRBV12-5 and TRBJ2-1, with D perhaps matching TRBD1 (5 bases). With 6 bases removed from V and 2 bases from J, the gap between germline ends came to 20 bases. There are 17 residues in the CDR3. The germline V gene has CDR1 LGHNT and CDR2 FRNRAP. The CDR3 sequence is CASGASTDIPPYNEQFF. In nucleotides, the CDR3 is TGTGCTAGTGGAGCATCGACAGACATCCCTCCCTACAATGAGCAGTTCTTC.

V and J are TRBV5-1 and TRBJ1-5; D might be TRBD1 (5 bases). Germline V gene lookup returns CDR1 SGHRS and CDR2 YFSETQ. V was cut by 4 bases and J by 4 bases, with 15 bases left in between. There are 15 residues in the CDR3. This CDR3 reads CASSPGDSQNQPQHF. The DNA for the CDR3 is TGCGCCAGCAGCCCCGGCGACAGCCAGAATCAGCCCCAGCATTTT.

This chain links TRBV6-5 with TRBJ1-4, with D unclear. This CDR3 region has 14 residues. V was shortened by 4 bases and J by 6 bases, with 12 bases between the two germline ends. Germline CDR1 MNHEY, CDR2 SVGAGI. CDR3 protein: CASSLNGGYEKLFF. The DNA for the CDR3 is TGTGCCAGCAGTTTAAACGGCGGGTATGAAAAACTGTTTTTT.